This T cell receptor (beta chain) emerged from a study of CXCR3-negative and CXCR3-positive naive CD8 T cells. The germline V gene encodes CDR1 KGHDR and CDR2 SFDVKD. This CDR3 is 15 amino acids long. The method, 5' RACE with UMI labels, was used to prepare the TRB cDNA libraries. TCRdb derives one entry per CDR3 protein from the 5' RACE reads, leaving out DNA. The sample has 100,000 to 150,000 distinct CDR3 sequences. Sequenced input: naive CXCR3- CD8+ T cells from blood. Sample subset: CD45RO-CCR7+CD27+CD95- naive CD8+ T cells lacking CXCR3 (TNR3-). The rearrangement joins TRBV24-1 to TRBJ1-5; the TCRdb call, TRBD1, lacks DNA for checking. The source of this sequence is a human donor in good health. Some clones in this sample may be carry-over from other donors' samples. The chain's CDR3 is CATSDSVGRSQPQHF.